This T cell receptor (beta chain) was recorded in a study of shared clonotypes between healthy human individuals. V was clipped by 4 bases and J by 0 bases, with 8 bases between them. This CDR3 comprises 14 residues. CDR1 and CDR2 (germline): SGHRS, YFSETQ. Findings and caveats of the study: The naive CD4 repertoires of a handful of donors were compared, and about 5% of clonotypes were shared. Some clonotypes were shared by all four sorted-subset donors, while others were not shared. The non-shared ones had lower generation probabilities than the shared ones.

Sorted subsets were amplified in replicate PCRs using approximately 0.2 ug DNA, roughly 30,000 T cell genomes. Data came from immunoSEQ multiplex PCR; TCRdb stores just in-frame clones and leaves some out. The sample includes about 980,000 clones, roughly 72% of them seen just once. On this clone itself: The antigen is undetermined.

The sequence was collected from a man aged 18-30 years in good health. The chain has TRBV5-1 and TRBJ1-5; tentative D call: TRBD1 (6 bases). Sequenced sample: memory CD4+ T cells sorted from blood. Specified subset: CD45RA-negative fraction. CDR3 sequence: CASSEGVSNQPQHF. The CDR3 DNA reads as TGCGCCAGCAGCGAGGGGGTTAGCAATCAGCCCCAGCATTTT.